One TCR beta chain is described in this entry. Its antigen is still unknown. TCRdb's copy holds only in-frame clones and misses some; the assay was immunoSEQ multiplex PCR. The repertoire holds under 95,000 clones, with 85% to 90% as singletons. Trimming removed 1 base from V and 0 bases from J; junction bases left unmatched: 7. This CDR3 is 17 amino acids long. Looked up from germline, CDR1 is SGHDN and CDR2 is FVKESK. These data are taken from a study of T cell responses to AZD1222 COVID-19 vaccine. Whole-study results and caveats: There were mostly white British donors and more females than males, and clonal diversity was possibly underestimated. Two AZD1222 doses significantly raised spike-specific TCR breadth and depth over controls.

The rearrangement uses TRBV14 and TRBJ2-3; TRBD2 aligns across 7 bases. This sequence was found in an adult who received the AZD1222 COVID-19 vaccine. This material consisted of peripheral blood, taken 28 days after the second AZD1222 dose. The CDR3 DNA reads TGTGCCAGCAGCCAAGGGACGGCGGGGGTTAGCACAGATACGCAGTATTTT. This encodes CASSQGTAGVSTDTQYF.